Below are 8 T cell receptor beta chains sequenced from a single sample in a study of cytotoxic CD8 clonotypes in ibrutinib-treated CLL. Clones were sequenced by immunoSEQ multiplex PCR, and TCRdb holds only the in-frame ones, with some missing. The data contain over 120,000 clones, around 82% of them singletons. This specimen consisted of PBMCs, obtained after 36 months of ibrutinib treatment. These receptors came from a human donor with chronic lymphocytic leukemia.

This clone was recorded a few times. J is TRBJ1-2 and V is TRBV30; 8 bases agree with TRBD1. In germline, CDR1 is GTSNPN, CDR2 SVGIG (reference sequence). This CDR3 is 11 amino acids long. The J segment lost 8 bases and the V segment lost 1 base, leaving 0 bases of the junction unmatched. The CDR3: CAWSAGGGYTF. CDR3 sequence (DNA): TGTGCCTGGAGTGCAGGGGGCGGCTACACCTTC.

The table lists this clone with a count of one. This chain links TRBV5-4 with TRBJ2-7; 8 bases line up with TRBD2. The V gene end was trimmed by 3 bases and the J gene end by 5 bases; junction bases not matched to a gene: 4. CDR1 SGHNT and CDR2 YYREEE come from the germline V gene (reference sequence). CDR3 length: 13 amino acids. CDR3 loop: CASSSRGGNEQYF. CDR3 bases: TGTGCCAGCAGCTCCCGGGGGGGCAACGAGCAGTACTTC. The full variable domain, in which reference TRBV5-4 and TRBJ2-7 provide the parts outside the CDR3, is ETGVTQSPTHLIKTRGQQVTLRCSSQSGHNTVSWYQQALGQGPQFIFQYYREEENGRGNFPPRFSGLQFPNYSSELNVNALELDDSALYLCASSSRGGNEQYFGPGTRLTVT.

J is TRBJ2-1 and V is TRBV29-1, with 14 positions matching TRBD2. V was pared by 4 bases and J by 9 bases, with 5 bases of the junction left unmatched. Germline V gives CDR1 SQVTM, CDR2 ANQGSEA. This CDR3 is built from 14 residues. In DNA, the CDR3 is TGCAGCGTTGGTGGGACTAGCGGGAGAAGTGAGCAGTTCTTC. Amino acids: CSVGGTSGRSEQFF.

V is TRBV10-3 and J is TRBJ2-3, with 14 bases that match TRBD2. The germline gives CDR1 ENHRY, CDR2 SYGVKD. The CDR3 has 16 residues. V gave up 5 bases and J gave up 2 bases; unmatched junction bases: 3. This chain's CDR3 is CAISPGLAGVTDTQYF. The DNA for the CDR3 is TGTGCCATCAGTCCGGGACTAGCGGGGGTCACAGATACGCAGTATTTT.

The genes are TRBV5-1 and TRBJ1-1; TRBD1 is a possible D gene (5 bases). Germline V gene lookup returns CDR1 SGHRS and CDR2 YFSETQ. CDR3 length: 14 residues. The germline V and J ends were trimmed by 2 bases and 0 bases, with 8 bases remaining between them. CDR3 sequence (DNA): TGCGCCAGCAGCTTTGGCAGGGTGAACACTGAAGCTTTCTTT. Translated: CASSFGRVNTEAFF.

The chain uses TRBV6-5 and TRBJ2-3; 7 bases fit TRBD1. The trim removed 4 bases at V and 1 base at J, leaving 8 bases unmatched. Germline loops: CDR1 MNHEY, CDR2 SVGAGI. The CDR3 is 16 amino acids. CDR3 in DNA: TGTGCCAGCAGTTCCGTCGGGCAGGGGGGCACAGATACGCAGTATTTT. Residues: CASSSVGQGGTDTQYF.

The chain joins TRBV10-2 to TRBJ2-1; D gene unclear. The V and J ends lost 3 bases and 1 base respectively, with 13 bases between them. CDR3 length equals 16 residues. Germline CDR1 reads WSHSY; CDR2 reads SAAADI. CDR3 sequence reads: CASSDFVWRSYNEQFF. The DNA for the CDR3 is TGCGCCAGCAGTGATTTCGTATGGCGGTCCTACAATGAGCAGTTCTTC.

Within the sample, this clone is medium-sized (0.01 to 0.1%). V and J are TRBV6-4 and TRBJ2-2; D not resolved. CDR1 and CDR2 from the germline V gene are MRHNA and SNTAGT. Trimming cost V 2 bases and J 8 bases, with 9 bases left between them. The CDR3 runs 13 residues. The CDR3 DNA reads as TGTGCCAGCAGTGACACCGAACTGGGGGAGCTGTTTTTT. This codes for CASSDTELGELFF.